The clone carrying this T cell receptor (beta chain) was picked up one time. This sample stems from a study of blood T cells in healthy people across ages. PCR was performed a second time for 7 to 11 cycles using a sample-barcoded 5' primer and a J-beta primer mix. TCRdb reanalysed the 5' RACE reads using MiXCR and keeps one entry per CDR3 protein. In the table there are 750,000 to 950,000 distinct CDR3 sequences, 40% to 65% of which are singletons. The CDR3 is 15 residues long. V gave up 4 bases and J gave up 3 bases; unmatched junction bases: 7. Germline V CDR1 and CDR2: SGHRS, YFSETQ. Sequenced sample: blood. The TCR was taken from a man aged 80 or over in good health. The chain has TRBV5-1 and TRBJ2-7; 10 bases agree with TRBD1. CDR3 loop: CASSKGQGGYYEQYF. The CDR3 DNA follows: TGCGCCAGCAGCAAAGGACAGGGGGGCTACTACGAGCAGTACTTC.